These 28 T cell receptor beta chains came from one sample sequenced in a study of response to subunit inactivated influenza vaccine listed by TCRdb under 2018. The library was obtained by RT-PCR. Sequencing was carried out with an Illumina HiSeq 2500. TCRdb handled the public reads itself, with Q25 trimming in fastp and clone calling in MiXCR, and kept productive beta chains. Each entry is one CDR3 protein sequence, shown with its most common DNA and genes. This sample has approximately 730,000 distinct CDR3 sequences in its table, and roughly 13% of those were observed once. The ten largest clones take up approximately 6.5% of the sample. Sample: PBMCs from blood, taken 14 days before vaccination. These receptors came from a man aged 50 to 60 who received an inactivated influenza vaccine. Donor details come from another sample of the same person, matched by shared clones.

This clonotype appeared a few times. This sequence joins TRBV6-5 and TRBJ2-3; tentative D call: TRBD1 (5 bases). Germline V lookup: CDR1 MNHEY, CDR2 SVGAGI. The V gene lost 0 bases and the J gene lost 0 bases, with 7 bases spanning the gap. CDR3 size: 15 residues. The CDR3, as DNA: TGTGCCAGCAGTTACTCGGGGCGTAGCACAGATACGCAGTATTTT. It codes for CASSYSGRSTDTQYF.

In its sample, this clonotype was seen a few times. The genes are TRBV11-2 and TRBJ2-1, with D possibly matching TRBD1 (5 bases). Germline lookup yields CDR1 SGHAT and CDR2 FQNNGV. V was clipped by 1 base and J by 7 bases, with 8 bases between them. The CDR3 runs to 13 residues. The CDR3 coding sequence is TGTGCCAGCAGCTTAGGCAGGGCAAATGAGCAGTTCTTC. This encodes CASSLGRANEQFF.

The CDR3 nucleotides read TGTGCCAGCAGCCTGGGAGTCCGGGGAGAGACCCAGTACTTC. Protein product: CASSLGVRGETQYF. The rearrangement links TRBV3-1 to TRBJ2-5; D might be TRBD2 (5 bases). Germline V lookup: CDR1 LGHDT, CDR2 YNNKEL (reference sequence). V lost 4 bases and J lost 4, with 13 bases in between. CDR3 size: 14 residues.

V is TRBV24-1 and J is TRBJ2-7; TRBD1 matches at 9 bases. The CDR3 has 18 residues. Germline values: CDR1 KGHDR, CDR2 SFDVKD. V trimming: 5 bases; J trimming: 1 base; junction bases outside the gene matches: 14. CDR3 nucleotides: TGTGCCACCAGTGGATCAGCAAGGGACAGGGCCGGGTCCTACGAGCAGTACTTC. Protein product: CATSGSARDRAGSYEQYF.

This sequence joins TRBV7-6 and TRBJ2-6, with D maybe TRBD1 (6 bases). The CDR3 contains 18 residues. Germline values: CDR1 SGHVS, CDR2 FNYEAQ. V shed 2 bases and J shed 0 bases, with 14 bases lying between them. The chain's CDR3 is CASSLLGGAGSGANVLTF. In DNA form, the CDR3 reads TGTGCCAGCAGCTTACTTGGGGGCGCGGGCTCTGGGGCCAACGTCCTGACTTTC.

This clonotype was seen at least ten times. The rearrangement joins TRBV11-2 to TRBJ1-2; TRBD1 is a possible D gene (5 bases). This CDR3 has 14 residues. In germline, CDR1 is SGHAT, CDR2 FQNNGV. V lost 1 base, J lost 3 bases, and 9 bases lay in between. This chain's CDR3 is CASSLVGTDYGYTF. The CDR3 DNA sequence: TGTGCCAGCAGCTTAGTAGGGACTGACTATGGCTACACCTTC.

This clonotype was picked up a small number of times. This sequence joins TRBV30 and TRBJ1-2, with TRBD1 matching over 7 bases. The CDR3 totals 12 residues. V shed 8 bases, J shed 8 bases, and the junction held 11 bases outside the gene matches. Per the germline V gene, CDR1 is GTSNPN and CDR2 is SVGIG (reference sequence). CDR3 DNA: TGTGCCCGGGATCAAAGGGGGCGCGGCTACACCTTC. Residues: CARDQRGRGYTF.

This clonotype was counted at least ten times. V gene TRBV6-1 combines with J gene TRBJ2-5; TRBD2 matches at 9 bases. The V segment lost 5 bases and the J segment 7 bases; nucleotides outside the gene matches: 11. The CDR3 extends over 15 amino acids. Germline V gene sequence: CDR1 MNHNS, CDR2 SASEGT. CDR3: CASSRRREGPGTQYF. The CDR3 DNA follows: TGTGCCAGCAGTCGCAGGCGGGAGGGCCCGGGGACCCAGTACTTC.

This sequence joins TRBV4-3 and TRBJ1-4; TRBD1 aligns across 8 bases. CDR1 and CDR2 from the germline V gene are LGHNA and YSLEER. The CDR3 runs to 16 residues. Losses at the gene ends were 0 bases for V and 3 bases for J; bases not matched to a gene: 3. Written as DNA, the CDR3 is TGCGCCAGCAGCCAAGACCCGACAGGGGCTAATGAAAAACTGTTTTTT. Amino acids: CASSQDPTGANEKLFF.

This clonotype was seen a few times. This chain connects TRBV20-1 to TRBJ1-2; a possible D gene is TRBD1 (5 bases). The CDR3 consists of 12 residues. The germline V gene encodes CDR1 DFQATT and CDR2 SNEGSKA (reference sequence). V was clipped by 3 bases and J by 4 bases, with 9 bases between them. This CDR3 reads CSASGGAYGYTF. In DNA form, the CDR3 reads TGCAGTGCTAGTGGAGGGGCCTATGGCTACACCTTC.

The chain employs TRBV19 and TRBJ2-3; no definite D call. CDR1 is LNHDA, CDR2 SQIVND, per germline (reference sequence). The V and J ends lost 3 bases and 1 base respectively, with 14 bases between them. There are 16 residues in the CDR3. DNA for the CDR3: TGTGCCAGTAGTATGGGTGCGGCGCTGGGCACAGATACGCAGTATTTT. It specifies CASSMGAALGTDTQYF.

The chain combines TRBV28 with TRBJ2-7, with 7 positions matching TRBD2. Germline V lookup: CDR1 MDHEN, CDR2 SYDVKM. There are 13 residues in the CDR3. Losses at the gene ends were 2 bases for V and 6 bases for J; bases not matched to a gene: 4. As DNA, the CDR3 is TGTGCCAGCAGTTTAAGGCGCGGGGGCGAGCAGTACTTC. Translating gives CASSLRRGGEQYF.

The gene calls are TRBV7-9 and TRBJ2-1; D ambiguous. CDR1 and CDR2 from the germline V gene are SEHNR and FQNEAQ (reference sequence). This CDR3 region has 11 residues. V gave up 1 base and J gave up 15 bases, with 10 bases separating them. The CDR3 nucleotides read TGTGCCAGCAGCTTAGTAGGTGGTCCGTTCTTC. This encodes CASSLVGGPFF.

This clonotype has only a few counts. The chain recombines TRBV9 with TRBJ2-4, with a weak D call TRBD2 (6 bases). Trimming stripped 2 bases from V and 8 bases from J, with 23 bases between. This CDR3 contains 17 residues. The germline V gene has CDR1 SGDLS and CDR2 YYNGEE. This CDR3 reads CASSVRGDFNLSDIQYF. CDR3 DNA sequence: TGTGCCAGCAGCGTTCGAGGGGACTTCAACCTGTCAGACATTCAGTACTTC.

V usage is TRBV11-2 and J usage is TRBJ2-7; no firm D call. The CDR3 consists of 14 residues. Trimming left V 2 bases short and J 3 bases short, with 11 bases between. The germline CDR1 and CDR2 sequences are SGHAT and FQNNGV. Written as DNA, the CDR3 is TGTGCCAGCAGCTTAATGGTCGACGGCTACGAGCAGTACTTC. Translating gives CASSLMVDGYEQYF.

The table lists this clonotype with a few counts. The CDR3, as DNA: TGTGCCAGCAGCGTTAGCGGGAGGGGGCAGGATACGCAGTATTTT. Its protein product is CASSVSGRGQDTQYF. The chain links TRBV9 to TRBJ2-3, with TRBD2 matching over 11 bases. V trimming: 2 bases; J trimming: 6 bases; junction bases outside the gene matches: 5. There are 15 residues in the CDR3. CDR1 is SGDLS, CDR2 YYNGEE, per germline.

V is TRBV6-1 and J is TRBJ1-1; 9 positions agree with TRBD1. CDR3 length equals 13 residues. From germline, CDR1 is MNHNS and CDR2 SASEGT. V shed 10 bases and J 5 bases; nucleotides not matched to a gene: 8. CDR3 amino acids: CATSQGAGTEAFF. CDR3 DNA sequence: TGTGCCACCTCACAGGGGGCTGGGACTGAAGCTTTCTTT.

This clonotype was counted many times. The J gene is TRBJ2-3, the V gene TRBV7-2; 7 positions match TRBD1. Germline V gene data show CDR1 as SGHTA and CDR2 as FQGNSA. V lost 5 bases, J lost 4 bases, and 6 bases stayed unmatched. CDR3 length: 14 residues. CDR3 sequence (DNA): TGTGCCAGCAGCCTCGTAGGGGGCCCAGATACGCAGTATTTT. It is translated as CASSLVGGPDTQYF. Using reference TRBV7-2 and TRBJ2-3 for the parts outside the CDR3, the full variable domain is GAGVSQSPSNKVTEKGKDVELRCDPISGHTALYWYRQSLGQGLEFLIYFQGNSAPDKSGLPSDRFSAERTGGSVSTLTIQRTQQEDSAVYLCASSLVGGPDTQYFGPGTRLTVL.

The chain is built from TRBV10-3 and TRBJ1-3; D is perhaps TRBD1 (5 bases). V was pared by 11 bases and J by 0 bases, with 14 bases between. The CDR3 runs 14 residues. Looked up from germline, CDR1 is ENHRY and CDR2 is SYGVKD. The CDR3 loop is CASGGSSSGNTIYF. The CDR3 DNA reads TGTGCCTCGGGGGGTTCGAGCTCTGGAAACACCATATATTTT.

The rearrangement links TRBV19 to TRBJ2-1; 7 bases line up with TRBD1. This CDR3 has 15 residues. The germline V gene encodes CDR1 LNHDA and CDR2 SQIVND (reference sequence). The V segment lost 3 bases and the J segment 3 bases; nucleotides outside the gene matches: 5. CDR3 protein: CASSISGQNYNEQFF. The CDR3, as DNA: TGTGCCAGTAGTATTTCGGGACAGAACTACAATGAGCAGTTCTTC.

This clonotype was seen many times. The chain is built from TRBV2 and TRBJ1-3, with D unclear. Germline CDR1 SNHLY, CDR2 FYNNEI. The CDR3 extends over 15 amino acids. Trimming shortened V by 3 bases and J by 4 bases, and 13 bases separated the two germline ends. CDR3 DNA sequence: TGTGCCAGCAGTGATCAGCGGGTTTGGGGAAACACCATATATTTT. Its protein product is CASSDQRVWGNTIYF.

A few counts support this clonotype. This rearrangement joins TRBV5-5 to TRBJ2-7; the match to TRBD2 covers 8 bases. The CDR3 consists of 15 residues. Trimming cost V 4 bases and J 3 bases; bases outside gene matches: 9. Germline V gene sequence: CDR1 SGHKS, CDR2 YYEKEE (reference sequence). Here the CDR3 DNA reads TGTGCCAGCAGCCCCACAGCGGGAGTGGGCTACGAGCAGTACTTC. Translating it yields CASSPTAGVGYEQYF.

In this sample, this clonotype turned up a few times. This chain joins TRBV4-3 and TRBJ2-5, with D uncertain. Germline-derived CDR1 and CDR2 are LGHNA and YSLEER. V shed 0 bases and J shed 2 bases, with 10 bases lying between them. The CDR3 consists of 15 residues. The CDR3 sequence is CASSQDQVGQETQYF. The CDR3 DNA follows: TGCGCCAGCAGCCAAGACCAAGTTGGGCAAGAGACCCAGTACTTC.

V gene TRBV6-2 or TRBV6-3 combines with J gene TRBJ2-1, with 8 nucleotides matching TRBD1. Losses at the gene ends were 7 bases for V and 4 bases for J; bases not matched to a gene: 3. Per the germline V gene, CDR1 is MNHEY and CDR2 is SVGEGT. CDR3 length: 13 amino acids. The CDR3 DNA reads as TGTGCCAGCACTGGGGACAGGTACAATGAGCAGTTCTTC. This sequence encodes CASTGDRYNEQFF.

By proportion, this clonotype is medium-sized. The chain employs TRBV19 and TRBJ1-2, with D perhaps TRBD1 (6 bases). V was trimmed by 4 bases and J by 10 bases, leaving 25 bases between them. CDR3 length: 16 amino acids. Germline loops: CDR1 LNHDA, CDR2 SQIVND (reference sequence). Here the CDR3 reads CASSTPLLQGRRDYTF. In DNA, the CDR3 is TGTGCCAGTAGTACCCCCCTATTACAGGGAAGGAGAGACTACACCTTC. The whole variable domain, remainder taken from reference TRBV19 and TRBJ1-2, is DGGITQSPKYLFRKEGQNVTLSCEQNLNHDAMYWYRQDPGQGLRLIYYSQIVNDFQKGDIAEGYSVSREKKESFPLTVTSAQKNPTAFYLCASSTPLLQGRRDYTFGSGTRLTVV.

The chain couples TRBV24-1 to TRBJ2-1; maybe TRBD2 (5 bases). Trimming stripped 3 bases from V and 4 bases from J, with 18 bases between. Germline CDR1 is KGHDR and CDR2 is SFDVKD. The CDR3 runs 17 residues. CDR3 nucleotides: TGTGCCACCAGTGATCACATTAGGGAGCCTGGGTACAATGAGCAGTTCTTC. As protein: CATSDHIREPGYNEQFF.

With respect to this clonotype: A much larger clone differs by one base, so this may be a read error. CDR3 DNA sequence: TGTGCCAGCAGCGCAAACGACAGGGGGTTCTGCGAGCAGTACTTC. It translates to CASSANDRGFCEQYF. This rearrangement joins TRBV9 to TRBJ2-7; 9 bases fit TRBD1. V was pared by 3 bases and J by 6 bases, with 10 bases of the junction left unmatched. Germline CDR1 and CDR2: SGDLS and YYNGEE. The CDR3 extends over 15 amino acids.

This clonotype was observed a handful of times. V is TRBV10-3 and J is TRBJ2-4, with D perhaps TRBD2 (6 bases). Germline V gives CDR1 ENHRY, CDR2 SYGVKD. The CDR3 loop spans 16 amino acids. V lost 4 bases and J lost 0, with 13 bases in between. The CDR3 nucleotides read TGTGCCATCAGTGCCCATGGAGGGGTAGCCAAAAACATTCAGTACTTC. Encoded protein: CAISAHGGVAKNIQYF.